This T cell receptor (beta chain) was identified during a study of vaccination and CD4 T cells after COVID-19. In the study overall: Cultures serving as controls received a peptide pool (CEFX or HIV-1 Nef) or no peptide.

Regarding time point: late sampling 161 to 241 days after vaccination in a few convalescent patients. Treatment in this sample: roughly 11-day PBMC culture with coronavirus spike peptide pools or control peptides (ViraFEST assay). This clonotype was seen more than once but under ten times. Its antigen remains unknown. Overall study results and limits: Convalescent patients gained a median approximately 86% of their reactive clones only post-vaccination.

The CDR3 runs 15 residues. Losses at the gene ends were 7 bases for V and 0 bases for J; bases not matched to a gene: 10. Germline CDR1 DFQATT, CDR2 SNEGSKA (reference sequence). The Oncomine TCR Beta short-read assay was what sequenced the DNA obtained from cultured CD4+ T cells. It was cultured CD4+ T cells from which genomic DNA was extracted. TCRdb called the PCR reads again in MiXCR, with one record for every CDR3 protein. The sample contains tens of thousands of distinct CDR3 sequences, 46% of which appear only once. The rearrangement uses TRBV20-1 and TRBJ2-3; TRBD2 matches 7 bases. This material consisted of CD4+ T cells from blood, cultured in vitro, taken about 7 months after SARS-CoV-2 vaccination. The sequence derives from a human donor who had recovered from COVID-19. CDR3 sequence reads: CSGSRTSTSTDTQYF. The CDR3 bases are TGCAGTGGTTCGAGGACTAGTACCAGCACAGATACGCAGTATTTT.